This TCR beta chain was sequenced during a study of T cell responses to AZD1222 COVID-19 vaccine. Study outcomes and limitations: Distributed over spike, vaccine-associated CD4 TCRs predominated at 160-218 and 743-854. Within unmutated variant regions lay the reported targets of nearly half of spike-specific TCRs.

Regarding this clone: Antigen: not known.

The CDR3 runs to 15 residues. Trimming took off 0 bases at V and 7 bases at J, with 16 bases between the two ends. Germline lookup yields CDR1 SGDLS and CDR2 YYNGEE. The table came from immunoSEQ multiplex PCR; TCRdb's copy has only in-frame clones and leaves some out. The data hold about 84,000 clones, with about 85% observed a single time. Here the sequenced sample was peripheral blood, taken on day 0 of AZD1222 vaccination. The gene calls are TRBV9 and TRBJ1-2; D unresolved. This sequence originates from an adult in good health. The DNA for the CDR3 is TGTGCCAGCAGCGTAGATAATAGCCCCCCGAGTGGCTACACCTTC. Its protein product is CASSVDNSPPSGYTF.